This T cell receptor (beta chain) was identified during a study of cytomegalovirus exposure and HLA in healthy donors. Study results and caveats: Later genetic work tied a missense DCLRE1C variant to beta-chain V and J trimming. In a later analysis, at a false discovery rate of 0.05, over 15,000 TCR beta sequences were associated with HLA alleles. Most CMV-associated TCR beta chains appeared HLA-restricted in a later analysis. Most TCRs appeared rarely, but some public TCRs recurred in many donors.

The germline V gene has CDR1 SGHRS and CDR2 YFSETQ. V shed 2 bases and J 7 bases; nucleotides not matched to a gene: 3. The CDR3 spans 14 residues. The PCR ran on 60 Vbeta and 13 Jbeta primers. Some clones are missing from TCRdb's copy, which holds only in-frame ones; the method was immunoSEQ multiplex PCR. Of approximately 190,000 clones in the sample, about 85% are singletons; the top ten hold approximately 1.1%. Details on this clone: The antigen remains unidentified.

The chain is built from TRBV5-1 and TRBJ2-4; TRBD2 matches 10 bases. The material sequenced was PBMCs. The source is a boy aged 2 to 10 in good health and CMV-seronegative. CDR3 amino acids: CASSLAGGRNIQYF. CDR3 nucleotides: TGCGCCAGCAGCTTAGCGGGAGGGCGTAACATTCAGTACTTC.